The 10 T cell receptor beta chains given below trace back to one sample, sequenced in a study of blood T cell repertoires in COVID-19. Clones were read by immunoSEQ multiplex PCR, and TCRdb kept only the in-frame ones, dropping some. The table lists approximately 170,000 clones, 70% to 90% of them singletons, with approximately 1.1% in the top ten. The sample was peripheral blood. These receptor sequences come from a man in his sixties who had recovered from COVID-19.

The chain has TRBV19 and TRBJ2-7, with TRBD1 matching 7 bases. The V gene's germline CDR1 is LNHDA and CDR2 SQIVND (reference sequence). V lost 5 bases, J lost 5 bases, and 15 bases stayed unmatched. The CDR3 extends over 16 amino acids. DNA of the CDR3: TGTGCCAGTAGTTTAACCCCGGGACAGAGACACAACGAGCAGTACTTC. This gives the protein CASSLTPGQRHNEQYF. Variable domain in full (rest from reference TRBV19 and TRBJ2-7): DGGITQSPKYLFRKEGQNVTLSCEQNLNHDAMYWYRQDPGQGLRLIYYSQIVNDFQKGDIAEGYSVSREKKESFPLTVTSAQKNPTAFYLCASSLTPGQRHNEQYFGPGTRLTVT.

This chain joins TRBV30 and TRBJ1-4; the D is unclear. V was trimmed by 1 base and J by 8 bases, leaving 8 bases between them. The CDR3 has 12 amino acids. CDR1 and CDR2 (germline): GTSNPN, SVGIG (reference sequence). Here the CDR3 reads CAWSGSGEKLFF. CDR3 DNA: TGTGCCTGGAGTGGTAGCGGAGAAAAACTGTTTTTT.

The chain links TRBV5-4 to TRBJ2-1; 7 positions agree with TRBD2. The CDR3 sequence is 16 residues long. Germline assignment: CDR1 SGHNT and CDR2 YYREEE (reference sequence). V shed 4 bases and J 2 bases; nucleotides not matched to a gene: 9. The CDR3 nucleotides are TGTGCCAGCAGCCAACCCAGCGGGGTAACCTACAATGAGCAGTTCTTC. Amino acids: CASSQPSGVTYNEQFF.

The chain links TRBV27 to TRBJ2-7; TRBD1 might be the D (6 bases). Trimming left V 6 bases short and J 7 bases short, with 22 bases between. CDR1 is MNHEY, CDR2 SMNVEV, per germline (reference sequence). This CDR3 is 15 amino acids long. In DNA form, the CDR3 reads TGTGCCAGCAGACCCCTGGGACATGACTTGGGGGAGCAGTACTTC. Protein product: CASRPLGHDLGEQYF.

The V gene is TRBV6-2 or TRBV6-3, the J gene TRBJ2-3, with 10 bases fitting TRBD2. The length of the CDR3 is 16 residues. Germline V lookup: CDR1 MNHEY, CDR2 SVGEGT. The V gene end was trimmed by 4 bases and the J gene end by 4 bases; junction bases not matched to a gene: 8. The CDR3 protein is CASSSSAGGLPDTQYF. CDR3 in DNA: TGTGCCAGCAGTTCCTCAGCGGGGGGGCTGCCAGATACGCAGTATTTT.

The V gene is TRBV19, the J gene TRBJ2-3, with D tentatively TRBD2 (6 bases). Germline values: CDR1 LNHDA, CDR2 SQIVND (reference sequence). The CDR3 is 15 amino acids. Trimming took 2 bases from V and 1 from J, leaving 10 bases between them. The CDR3 coding sequence is TGTGCCAGTAGTATATCGGGAGATGGCACAGATACGCAGTATTTT. This codes for CASSISGDGTDTQYF.

The chain employs TRBV4-2 and TRBJ2-1; 11 positions match TRBD2. CDR1 and CDR2 (germline): LGHNA, YNFKEQ. CDR3 size: 15 residues. The V gene end was trimmed by 0 bases and the J gene end by 10 bases; junction bases not matched to a gene: 5. The CDR3 sequence: CASSQDPGLAAEQFF. The CDR3 bases are TGTGCCAGCAGCCAAGATCCGGGACTAGCGGCAGAGCAGTTCTTC.

This clone came up a few times. The chain has TRBV21-1 and TRBJ2-2; TRBD1 is taken as the D call from the table, unchecked against the DNA. TRBV21-1 counts as a pseudogene. The CDR3 length is 16 residues. CDR3 coding DNA: TGTGCCAGCAGCAAAGCGGGACAGCTGGACGCCGGGGAGCTGTTTTTT. Its translation: CASSKAGQLDAGELFF.

The rearrangement links TRBV24-1 to TRBJ1-5; 7 bases are a match to TRBD1. This CDR3 region has 20 residues. Unmatched junction bases numbered 16, after V lost 3 bases and J lost 0 bases. Germline V gene sequence: CDR1 KGHDR, CDR2 SFDVKD. The CDR3 region is CATSDRSTGAKLYSNQPQHF. CDR3 nucleotides: TGTGCCACCAGTGATCGCTCCACAGGGGCGAAATTGTATAGCAATCAGCCCCAGCATTTT.

The V gene is TRBV18, the J gene TRBJ2-7, with 10 bases identical to TRBD2. After removal of 5 bases from V and 5 bases from J, the junction contained 6 bases not matched to a gene. The germline CDR1 and CDR2 sequences are KGHSH and LQKENI. The CDR3 runs to 14 residues. The CDR3 reads CASSALAGQNEQYF. CDR3 DNA sequence: TGTGCCAGCTCAGCACTAGCGGGGCAGAACGAGCAGTACTTC.